This paragraph reports one T cell receptor beta chain. These data come from a study of monozygotic twins with cystic fibrosis. The repertoire was sequenced with immunoSEQ multiplex PCR; TCRdb's copy has only in-frame clones and lacks some. There are around 10,000 clones in the sample; about 96% occur only once, and roughly 0.8% lies in the top ten. Material for sequencing was blood. This TCR came from a boy younger than 18 with cystic fibrosis.

The CDR3, as DNA: TGTGCCAGTAGTATAGCGTTTTCGAGGAGTTTACGCAATGAGCAGTTCTTC. Translating gives CASSIAFSRSLRNEQFF. The chain links TRBV19 to TRBJ2-1; D gene ambiguous. The V and J ends lost 1 base and 6 bases respectively, with 19 bases between them. CDR3 length: 17 amino acids. From germline, CDR1 is LNHDA and CDR2 SQIVND (reference sequence).